Below, 15 T cell receptor beta chains from the same sample are listed, as sequenced in a study of blood T cell repertoires in COVID-19. Measured with immunoSEQ multiplex PCR; TCRdb has only the in-frame clones, and not every one. The sample carries 320,000 or so clones, approximately 81% recorded once. The sample comprised PBMCs or T cells enriched from blood (not recorded which). These receptors were taken from a woman aged 25 to 39 who had been exposed to COVID-19.

This rearrangement joins TRBV5-4 to TRBJ1-2; TRBD1 is a possible D gene (6 bases). The CDR3 totals 13 residues. CDR1 and CDR2 from the germline V gene are SGHNT and YYREEE (reference sequence). V was clipped by 4 bases and J by 8 bases, with 15 bases between them. For the CDR3, the DNA is TGTGCCAGCAGCCCGTTACAGGGACGGGGCTACACCTTC. Its protein is CASSPLQGRGYTF. The full variable domain, in which reference TRBV5-4 and TRBJ1-2 provide the parts outside the CDR3, is ETGVTQSPTHLIKTRGQQVTLRCSSQSGHNTVSWYQQALGQGPQFIFQYYREEENGRGNFPPRFSGLQFPNYSSELNVNALELDDSALYLCASSPLQGRGYTFGSGTRLTVV.

This chain uses TRBV7-8 with TRBJ1-5, with D uncertain. This CDR3 region has 13 residues. The V and J ends lost 3 bases and 0 bases respectively, with 3 bases between them. CDR1 is SGHVS, CDR2 FQNEAQ, per germline. CDR3 DNA sequence: TGTGCCAGCAGCTTCAATAGCAATCAGCCCCAGCATTTT. Protein sequence: CASSFNSNQPQHF. Full variable domain (outside the CDR3, taken from reference TRBV7-8 and TRBJ1-5): GAGVSQSPRYKVAKRGQDVALRCDPISGHVSLFWYQQALGQGPEFLTYFQNEAQLDKSGLPSDRFFAERPEGSVSTLKIQRTQQEDSAVYLCASSFNSNQPQHFGDGTRLSIL.

The chain is built from TRBV6-5 and TRBJ1-3; D is undetermined. Looked up from germline, CDR1 is MNHEY and CDR2 is SVGAGI. CDR3 length equals 15 residues. Trimming took off 0 bases at V and 6 bases at J, with 12 bases between the two ends. The CDR3, as DNA: TGTGCCAGCAGTTACTCGGGCGTCGGCTCAAACACCATATATTTT. It is translated as CASSYSGVGSNTIYF.

This clone is a singleton in its sample. The V and J genes are TRBV5-4 and TRBJ1-2; 9 bases match TRBD1. The CDR3 spans 15 residues. V was clipped by 3 bases and J by 7 bases; unmatched bases: 10. Germline V gene sequence: CDR1 SGHNT, CDR2 YYREEE (reference sequence). The CDR3 loop reads CASSSLDRGKSGYTF. The CDR3 region has the DNA TGTGCCAGCAGCTCGCTTGACAGGGGGAAGAGTGGCTACACCTTC.

The CDR3 DNA follows: TGTGCCAGCAGCCAACTAGCGGGGGGTGCCTACGAGCAGTACTTC. Its protein product is CASSQLAGGAYEQYF. The chain employs TRBV6-5 and TRBJ2-7, with 12 bases matching TRBD2. J was trimmed by 2 bases and V by 6 bases; bases with no gene match: 5. Germline V gives CDR1 MNHEY, CDR2 SVGAGI. The CDR3 contains 15 residues.

The CDR3 region has the DNA TGTGCCAGCAGTGAATCTCCCCCGGGACAGGGTTATATGTATGGCTACACCTTC. This sequence encodes CASSESPPGQGYMYGYTF. The V gene is TRBV6-1, the J gene TRBJ1-2, with TRBD1 matching over 9 bases. After removal of 2 bases from V and 5 bases from J, the junction contained 15 bases not matched to a gene. The CDR3 is 18 amino acids. The germline gives CDR1 MNHNS, CDR2 SASEGT.

The gene calls are TRBV14 and TRBJ2-1, with a weak D call TRBD1 (6 bases). Per the germline V gene, CDR1 is SGHDN and CDR2 is FVKESK. V was trimmed by 2 bases and J by 0 bases, leaving 14 bases between them. The CDR3 runs 17 residues. CDR3 nucleotide sequence: TGTGCCAGCAGCCAATCCTGGGGGCAGAGCTCCTACAATGAGCAGTTCTTC. This translates into CASSQSWGQSSYNEQFF.

This chain uses TRBV27 with TRBJ1-6; D gene ambiguous. V was trimmed by 6 bases and J by 3 bases, leaving 9 bases between them. CDR1 is MNHEY and CDR2 is SMNVEV in the germline V gene (reference sequence). This CDR3 is 14 amino acids long. The CDR3 coding sequence is TGTGCCAGCAGGAGGCCGGACTATAATTCACCCCTCCACTTT. Protein product: CASRRPDYNSPLHF.

The J gene is TRBJ1-1, the V gene TRBV9; 7 nucleotides agree with TRBD1. With 5 bases clipped from V and 3 bases from J, the junction kept 4 bases outside the gene matches. CDR3 length equals 13 residues. The germline V gene has CDR1 SGDLS and CDR2 YYNGEE. The CDR3 loop reads CASSDTGDTEAFF. Here the CDR3 DNA reads TGTGCCAGCAGTGATACAGGGGACACTGAAGCTTTCTTT.

This chain connects TRBV2 to TRBJ2-5; D call uncertain. V lost 1 base to trimming and J lost 5 bases, with 8 bases between them. Per the germline V gene, CDR1 is SNHLY and CDR2 is FYNNEI. The CDR3 is 13 amino acids. The CDR3 DNA sequence: TGTGCCAGCAGTGAAGAACGAGCGGAGACCCAGTACTTC. Translation: CASSEERAETQYF.

This chain links TRBV11-1 with TRBJ2-1; a weak D match, TRBD2 (5 bases). The CDR3 extends over 14 amino acids. V was pared by 5 bases and J by 4 bases, with 12 bases between. Germline V gene lookup returns CDR1 SGHAT and CDR2 FQDESV (reference sequence). The CDR3 protein is CASSPQRGYNEQFF. The CDR3 nucleotides read TGTGCCAGCAGCCCACAACGCGGGTACAATGAGCAGTTCTTC. Drawing the rest from reference TRBV11-1 and TRBJ2-1, the complete variable domain is EAEVAQSPRYKITEKSQAVAFWCDPISGHATLYWYRQILGQGPELLVQFQDESVVDDSQLPKDRFSAERLKGVDSTLKIQPAELGDSAMYLCASSPQRGYNEQFFGPGTRLTVL.

This clone was counted between two and nine times. The chain carries TRBV5-6 and TRBJ1-6, with no clear D. V shed 1 base and J shed 8 bases, with 19 bases lying between them. CDR1 and CDR2 (germline): SGHDT, YYEEEE. The CDR3 sequence is 17 residues long. The CDR3 reads CASSLLVAGGQDSPLHF. The CDR3 DNA reads TGTGCCAGCAGCTTGCTCGTGGCCGGTGGGCAAGATTCACCCCTCCACTTT.

This clone has only one observation. The chain couples TRBV2 to TRBJ2-1; D may be TRBD2 (5 bases). V was pared by 9 bases and J by 1 base, with 10 bases between. This CDR3 is 13 amino acids long. The germline gives CDR1 SNHLY, CDR2 FYNNEI. The CDR3 region has the DNA TGTGCCAGATCGGGGAGTTCCTACAATGAGCAGTTCTTC. Translation: CARSGSSYNEQFF.

This clone was detected once. The V and J genes are TRBV5-4 and TRBJ1-1; TRBD1 agrees at 8 bases. Trimming took 4 bases from V and 11 from J; bases not matched to a gene: 13. CDR1 and CDR2 (germline): SGHNT, YYREEE (reference sequence). CDR3 size: 14 residues. The CDR3 reads CASSQDDRGHSAFF. In DNA form, the CDR3 reads TGTGCCAGCAGCCAAGATGACAGGGGCCACTCCGCTTTCTTT.

This chain joins TRBV6-4 and TRBJ2-1; 13 positions agree with TRBD2. The V segment lost 2 bases and the J segment 6 bases; nucleotides outside the gene matches: 1. In germline, CDR1 is MRHNA, CDR2 SNTAGT. The CDR3 runs 15 residues. The CDR3 is CASSDTSGGANEQFF. CDR3 DNA: TGTGCCAGCAGTGACACTAGCGGGGGGGCCAATGAGCAGTTCTTC.